Below, 12 T cell receptor beta chains from the same sample are listed, as sequenced in a study of T cell responses to AZD1222 COVID-19 vaccine. TCRdb's table, derived via immunoSEQ multiplex PCR, lists solely in-frame clones and lacks some. The sample has about 140,000 clones; 80% to 90% are singletons. Sequences were derived from peripheral blood, sampled on day 0 of AZD1222 vaccination. These receptors came from an adult in good health.

This clone has just one count. J is TRBJ2-3 and V is TRBV15; D remains ambiguous. Germline CDR1 and CDR2: LNHNV and YYDKDF (reference sequence). The V gene lost 1 base and the J gene lost 6 bases, with 11 bases spanning the gap. There are 14 residues in the CDR3. The CDR3 region is CATSRVVGGDTQYF. The DNA of the CDR3 is TGTGCCACCAGCAGAGTTGTAGGTGGGGATACGCAGTATTTT.

V usage is TRBV4-1 and J usage is TRBJ1-2, with D possibly matching TRBD1 (5 bases). V dropped 3 bases and J dropped 1 base, with 9 bases sitting between them. The germline V gene encodes CDR1 MGHRA and CDR2 YSYEKL. The CDR3 loop spans 14 amino acids. This CDR3 reads CASSQQGSNYGYTF. CDR3 DNA sequence: TGCGCCAGCAGCCAGCAGGGAAGTAACTATGGCTACACCTTC.

The V and J genes are TRBV7-8 and TRBJ2-7, with 9 bases fitting TRBD2. Trimming at V came to 7 bases and at J to 5 bases, leaving 6 bases not matched to a gene. The CDR3 loop spans 13 amino acids. Germline loops: CDR1 SGHVS, CDR2 FQNEAQ. CDR3 loop: CASIGSGRNEQYF. The CDR3 DNA is TGTGCCAGCATAGGTAGCGGGAGAAACGAGCAGTACTTC.

This sequence joins TRBV3-1 (or the pseudogene TRBV3-2) and TRBJ2-3; D assignment may be TRBD1 or TRBD2 (6 bases each). The CDR3 contains 14 residues. Germline V gene sequence: CDR1 LGHDT, CDR2 YNNKEL (reference sequence). V was clipped by 4 bases and J by 1 base, with 9 bases between them. The CDR3: CASSPRGRTDTQYF. CDR3 sequence (DNA): TGTGCCAGCAGCCCTCGGGGGCGCACAGATACGCAGTATTTT.

This clone showed up just a few times. This sequence joins TRBV7-2 and TRBJ2-7, with 13 bases identical to TRBD2. V shed 3 bases, J shed 9 bases, and the junction held 8 bases outside the gene matches. Per the germline V gene, CDR1 is SGHTA and CDR2 is FQGNSA. CDR3 length: 15 amino acids. The CDR3 region is CASSFGLAGAIGQYF. Written as DNA, the CDR3 is TGTGCCAGCAGCTTCGGACTAGCGGGAGCCATAGGGCAGTACTTC.

V and J are TRBV29-1 and TRBJ1-1, with TRBD1 matching 8 bases. Looked up from germline, CDR1 is SQVTM and CDR2 is ANQGSEA. The CDR3 has 15 residues. The V and J ends lost 4 bases and 5 bases, in that order; junction bases with no gene match: 12. CDR3 protein: CSVAPTGGGDTEAFF. The CDR3 coding sequence is TGCAGCGTTGCACCTACAGGGGGAGGAGATACTGAAGCTTTCTTT.

The V gene is TRBV28, the J gene TRBJ1-4, with 9 positions matching TRBD1. CDR1 MDHEN and CDR2 SYDVKM come from the germline V gene. The CDR3 extends over 14 amino acids. V was pared by 9 bases and J by 2 bases, with 4 bases of the junction left unmatched. The CDR3 sequence is CASGTGFTNEKLFF. DNA of the CDR3: TGTGCCAGTGGGACAGGGTTTACTAATGAAAAACTGTTTTTT.

This CDR3 reads CASSQASGGFYNEQFF. The DNA for the CDR3 is TGCGCCAGCAGCCAGGCTAGCGGGGGCTTCTACAATGAGCAGTTCTTC. The V and J genes are TRBV4-1 and TRBJ2-1, with 10 bases that match TRBD2. Germline assignment: CDR1 MGHRA and CDR2 YSYEKL. This CDR3 comprises 16 residues. With V trimmed by 3 bases and J by 3 bases, 5 bases remained unmatched.

The chain has TRBV7-6 and TRBJ2-6; D call uncertain. The germline V and J ends were trimmed by 5 bases and 2 bases, with 7 bases remaining between them. Germline V gene sequence: CDR1 SGHVS, CDR2 FNYEAQ. There are 14 residues in the CDR3. CDR3 DNA: TGTGCCAGCAGCCGTGAGCCTGGGGCCAACGTCCTGACTTTC. Residues: CASSREPGANVLTF.

This clone has more than one count but fewer than ten. This chain joins TRBV28 and TRBJ1-2; a possible D gene is TRBD1 (5 bases). Looked up from germline, CDR1 is MDHEN and CDR2 is SYDVKM. This CDR3 spans 15 amino acids. Trimming shortened V by 5 bases and J by 8 bases, and 21 bases separated the two germline ends. CDR3 nucleotide sequence: TGTGCCAGCAGTCCCTCCCTGGGTGGGGCCGGGGGCTACACCTTC. Translating it yields CASSPSLGGAGGYTF.

This clone has a handful of counts. The V call is TRBV10-3, the J call TRBJ1-1; the D gene is possibly TRBD1 (5 bases). Germline-derived CDR1 and CDR2 are ENHRY and SYGVKD. The CDR3 length is 15 residues. Trimming took off 3 bases at V and 4 bases at J, with 15 bases between the two ends. The CDR3 bases are TGTGCCATCAGTGATTTCGGGGGTCGAGGCACTGAAGCTTTCTTT. This codes for CAISDFGGRGTEAFF.

V is TRBV10-3 and J is TRBJ1-5; D gene unclear. CDR1 and CDR2 from the germline V gene are ENHRY and SYGVKD. Trimming left V 0 bases short and J 11 bases short, with 11 bases between. CDR3 length: 13 residues. Written as DNA, the CDR3 is TGTGCCATCAGTGAGTCGGGTTCAGCGGCCCAGCATTTT. Its protein is CAISESGSAAQHF.